The entry below gives a single TCR beta chain sequence along with its context. The antigen is undetermined. The data were taken from a study of CD8+ T cells in alopecia areata. Study context: Treatment of the treated patients consisted of oral tofacitinib, 5 to 10 mg twice daily. Percent of scalp involved defined treated patients' severity scores.

Indicated treatment: oral pan-JAK inhibitor, 5-10 mg twice daily. Reverse transcribed after extraction, RNA yielded cDNA as the sequencing template. Using immunoSEQ multiplex PCR, the repertoire was profiled, and TCRdb retains in-frame clones only, with some absent. The table lists about 210,000 clones, 35% to 45% of them singletons. V shed 5 bases, J shed 3 bases, and the junction held 11 bases outside the gene matches. This CDR3 contains 16 residues. The germline V gene has CDR1 SGHVS and CDR2 FQNEAQ. Overall study results and limits: Amid tofacitinib therapy, many expanded lesional clones stayed present in scalp and blood.

The chain is built from TRBV7-8 and TRBJ1-2; TRBD1 agrees at 8 bases. The sample was CD4+ T cells sorted from blood, taken between weeks 30 and 35, from a patient treated with tofacitinib. The sequence was obtained from a human donor with alopecia areata. The CDR3, as DNA: TGTGCCAGCAGCCCTCGACAGGGGATGTCATACTATGGCTACACCTTC. It specifies CASSPRQGMSYYGYTF.